This passage covers 27 T cell receptor beta chains from one sample sequenced in a study of blood T cell repertoires in COVID-19. The repertoire was sequenced with immunoSEQ multiplex PCR; TCRdb's copy has only in-frame clones and lacks some. Here the sample spans under 250,000 clones, 85% being singletons. What was sequenced was peripheral blood. The receptors derive from a man aged 45 to 65 with COVID-19, enrolled during active disease.

CDR3 protein: CATVSGTGTGELFF. CDR3 DNA sequence: TGTGCCACCGTTTCCGGGACAGGGACCGGGGAGCTGTTTTTT. The rearrangement links TRBV2 to TRBJ2-2; 9 bases map to TRBD1. The CDR3 is 14 residues long. CDR1 is SNHLY, CDR2 FYNNEI, per germline. V was pared by 10 bases and J by 5 bases, with 8 bases of the junction left unmatched.

This sequence joins TRBV5-1 and TRBJ2-5, with 8 bases fitting TRBD2. Germline V gives CDR1 SGHRS, CDR2 YFSETQ. The CDR3 length is 15 residues. With 0 bases clipped from V and 3 bases from J, the junction kept 4 bases outside the gene matches. The CDR3 DNA is TGCGCCAGCAGCTTGGGTGGTAGCGGGGAAGAGACCCAGTACTTC. Its protein product is CASSLGGSGEETQYF.

The chain recombines TRBV30 with TRBJ1-1; D is unclear. The CDR3 loop spans 14 amino acids. CDR1 is GTSNPN, CDR2 SVGIG, per germline (reference sequence). The V end lost 3 bases, the J end lost 4 bases, and 15 bases lay between the germline ends. The CDR3 spells CAWSRRGISTEAFF. CDR3 coding DNA: TGTGCCTGGAGCCGCCGAGGGATTAGCACTGAAGCTTTCTTT.

In its sample, this clone was seen a few times. This chain links TRBV28 with TRBJ2-5; D gene unclear. The CDR3 length is 14 residues. Germline loops: CDR1 MDHEN, CDR2 SYDVKM. V was clipped by 6 bases and J by 1 base, with 12 bases between them. CDR3 coding DNA: TGTGCCAGCAGCCTCCCGGGTCGCCAAGAGACCCAGTACTTC. Its protein is CASSLPGRQETQYF. Complete variable domain (other parts from reference TRBV28 and TRBJ2-5): DVKVTQSSRYLVKRTGEKVFLECVQDMDHENMFWYRQDPGLGLRLIYFSYDVKMKEKGDIPEGYSVSREKKERFSLILESASTNQTSMYLCASSLPGRQETQYFGPGTRLLVL.

The chain is built from TRBV5-4 and TRBJ2-3; 13 nucleotides match TRBD2. Per germline, CDR1 SGHNT and CDR2 YYREEE (reference sequence). V gave up 6 bases and J gave up 8 bases; unmatched junction bases: 15. This CDR3 has 17 amino acids. Here the CDR3 DNA reads TGTGCCAGCAACCCCGAGCCGGGACTAGCGGGACGGGGTACGCAGTATTTT. This translates into CASNPEPGLAGRGTQYF.

The genes are TRBV20-1 and TRBJ1-4; 10 bases are a match to TRBD1. V gave up 3 bases and J gave up 7 bases; unmatched junction bases: 5. Germline V gene data show CDR1 as DFQATT and CDR2 as SNEGSKA (reference sequence). CDR3 size: 14 residues. CDR3 sequence (DNA): TGCAGTGCTAGTCGACAGGGGGCGGGTGAAAAACTGTTTTTT. It is translated as CSASRQGAGEKLFF.

The CDR3 DNA sequence: TGCGCCAGCAGGGGACTAGCGGGGGGATACAATGAGCAGTTCTTC. Translation: CASRGLAGGYNEQFF. The rearrangement joins TRBV10-2 to TRBJ2-1; 15 nucleotides agree with TRBD2. The V segment lost 6 bases and the J segment 4 bases; nucleotides outside the gene matches: 1. The CDR3 length is 15 residues. Germline V gives CDR1 WSHSY, CDR2 SAAADI.

The sample holds one count of this clone. This rearrangement joins TRBV18 to TRBJ2-7, with 11 positions matching TRBD2. The CDR3 contains 18 residues. Trimming at V came to 4 bases and at J to 1 base, leaving 12 bases not matched to a gene. From germline, CDR1 is KGHSH and CDR2 LQKENI. CDR3 sequence reads: CASSLTLAGGPTSYEQYF. DNA for the CDR3: TGTGCCAGCTCACTTACTCTAGCGGGGGGACCAACTTCCTACGAGCAGTACTTC.

The chain couples TRBV5-6 to TRBJ2-7; the match to TRBD1 covers 8 bases. Germline values: CDR1 SGHDT, CDR2 YYEEEE. This CDR3 has 14 residues. The V gene end was trimmed by 5 bases and the J gene end by 2 bases; junction bases not matched to a gene: 6. The DNA for the CDR3 is TGTGCCAGCAGAAGGGACAGGCGGACCTACGAGCAGTACTTC. Its translation: CASRRDRRTYEQYF. Looking up the rest from reference TRBV5-6 and TRBJ2-7 gives the full variable domain: DAGVTQSPTHLIKTRGQQVTLRCSPKSGHDTVSWYQQALGQGPQFIFQYYEEEERQRGNFPDRFSGHQFPNYSSELNVNALLLGDSALYLCASRRDRRTYEQYFGPGTRLTVT.

With respect to this clone: It may be a read error: a sequence one base away is much more abundant. This rearrangement joins TRBV7-2 to TRBJ1-1; D remains unclear. V lost 3 bases to trimming and J lost 1 base, with 6 bases between them. The germline CDR1 and CDR2 sequences are SGHTA and FQGNSA. This CDR3 comprises 13 residues. CDR3 in amino acids: CASSLNGNTEAFF. CDR3 in DNA: TGTGCCAGCAGCTTGAACGGGAACACTGAAGCTTTCTTT.

The V call is TRBV18, the J call TRBJ2-3, with a tentative D call TRBD2 (5 bases). The V end was cut by 6 bases, the J end by 0 bases, with 13 bases between. Germline assignment: CDR1 KGHSH and CDR2 LQKENI. This CDR3 has 15 amino acids. DNA for the CDR3: TGTGCCAGCTCTCCTAGCTGGCTTAGCACAGATACGCAGTATTTT. Translating it yields CASSPSWLSTDTQYF.

The chain employs TRBV24-1 and TRBJ1-2; 7 bases map to TRBD1. V lost 10 bases, J lost 8 bases, and 15 bases stayed unmatched. Germline V gene sequence: CDR1 KGHDR, CDR2 SFDVKD. The CDR3 runs 14 residues. CDR3 region: CATEGTNHRGGYTF. Here the CDR3 DNA reads TGTGCCACGGAAGGGACGAATCACAGGGGCGGCTACACCTTC.

The table lists this clone with a few counts. V and J are TRBV27 and TRBJ2-2; maybe TRBD1 (6 bases). The germline V gene has CDR1 MNHEY and CDR2 SMNVEV (reference sequence). Trimming removed 6 bases from V and 3 bases from J, with 17 bases in between. This CDR3 has 16 amino acids. In DNA, the CDR3 is TGTGCCAGCAGGGGCGACCAGGGGCGTTACACCGGGGAGCTGTTTTTT. Its protein is CASRGDQGRYTGELFF.

V is TRBV29-1 and J is TRBJ2-3; 11 positions agree with TRBD2. The length of the CDR3 is 15 residues. CDR1 is SQVTM, CDR2 ANQGSEA, per germline. V trimming: 5 bases; J trimming: 3 bases; junction bases outside the gene matches: 7. The CDR3 is CSVKLSGGGTDTQYF. The DNA of the CDR3 is TGCAGCGTTAAGCTTAGCGGGGGGGGGACAGATACGCAGTATTTT.

The genes are TRBV3-1 (or the pseudogene TRBV3-2) and TRBJ2-7; D is possibly TRBD2 (5 bases). The germline gives CDR1 LGHDT, CDR2 YNNKEL (reference sequence). The CDR3 has 16 residues. V gave up 1 base and J gave up 3 bases, with 16 bases separating them. The CDR3, as DNA: TGTGCCAGCAGCCAAGGGGCAGTCTTAGGGAGCTACGAGCAGTACTTC. Translated, it gives CASSQGAVLGSYEQYF.

The rearrangement uses TRBV20-1 and TRBJ1-2; maybe TRBD1 (6 bases). Germline V gene lookup returns CDR1 DFQATT and CDR2 SNEGSKA (reference sequence). The CDR3 has 15 amino acids. V gave up 3 bases and J gave up 4 bases, with 18 bases separating them. CDR3 amino acids: CSASWRGLGPYGYTF. CDR3 bases: TGCAGTGCTAGTTGGCGGGGGCTCGGGCCCTATGGCTACACCTTC.

The chain combines TRBV18 with TRBJ1-2; 10 bases match TRBD1. This CDR3 comprises 13 residues. CDR1 KGHSH and CDR2 LQKENI come from the germline V gene. V was clipped by 5 bases and J by 9 bases; unmatched bases: 6. CDR3: CASSTTGGLSYTF. The CDR3 nucleotides are TGTGCCAGCTCAACGACAGGGGGCTTAAGCTACACCTTC.

V and J are TRBV28 and TRBJ1-2; D gene uncertain. The CDR3 is made up of 14 amino acids. Germline lookup yields CDR1 MDHEN and CDR2 SYDVKM. V shed 8 bases and J shed 4 bases, with 17 bases lying between them. CDR3 bases: TGTGCCAGCTACGGCAGTCCGGCGGGCTATGGCTACACCTTC. It yields the protein CASYGSPAGYGYTF.

The gene calls are TRBV5-1 and TRBJ2-7; possible D gene TRBD2, 5 bases. Per germline, CDR1 SGHRS and CDR2 YFSETQ. The length of the CDR3 is 12 residues. V lost 4 bases and J 2 bases, leaving 7 bases between the germline ends. For the CDR3, the DNA is TGCGCCAGCAGCGCCGGGACCTACGAGCAGTACTTC. Protein sequence: CASSAGTYEQYF.

The chain recombines TRBV6-2 or TRBV6-3 with TRBJ1-1, with 10 bases aligning to TRBD1. V dropped 5 bases and J dropped 3; count of bases not matched to a gene: 6. Germline-derived CDR1 and CDR2 are MNHEY and SVGEGT. The CDR3 is 15 residues long. CDR3 nucleotide sequence: TGTGCCAGCAGTCGGCGACAGGGGGCGGACACTGAAGCTTTCTTT. Its translation: CASSRRQGADTEAFF.

This clone was observed once. This rearrangement joins TRBV6-5 to TRBJ2-1; D gene uncertain. V lost 6 bases and J lost 2, with 11 bases in between. The CDR3 contains 14 residues. Looked up from germline, CDR1 is MNHEY and CDR2 is SVGAGI. CDR3: CASRTPSPYNEQFF. CDR3 sequence (DNA): TGTGCCAGCAGAACCCCGAGTCCCTACAATGAGCAGTTCTTC.

With respect to this clone: The conserved closing phenylalanine or tryptophan is absent in this CDR3, likely reflecting a read error. The DNA is left out, because the CDR3 cannot be placed on it with certainty; the CDR3 is given as TCRdb lists it. The genes are TRBV10-3 and TRBJ1-1; the DNA was not compared with TRBD1, the D call given in the table. Inclusive of both ends, the CDR3 amounts to 12 amino acids. In germline, CDR1 is ENHRY, CDR2 SYGVKD. The CDR3 sequence: CAIKGDGTGGSI.

The V gene is TRBV5-1, the J gene TRBJ1-1, with TRBD1 matching 7 bases. Looked up from germline, CDR1 is SGHRS and CDR2 is YFSETQ. J gave up 5 bases and V 0 bases, and 10 bases lay outside the gene matches. This CDR3 spans 16 amino acids. CDR3 DNA sequence: TGCGCCAGCAGCTTGGCCTTTAACAGGGGATGGACTGAAGCTTTCTTT. It is translated as CASSLAFNRGWTEAFF.

V gene TRBV9 combines with J gene TRBJ2-2, with D possibly TRBD2 on 6 matching bases. The V end was cut by 6 bases, the J end by 0 bases, with 9 bases between. CDR1 is SGDLS, CDR2 YYNGEE, per germline. This CDR3 is built from 14 residues. In DNA form, the CDR3 reads TGTGCCAGCACCGGGACTGCGAACACCGGGGAGCTGTTTTTT. Amino acid sequence: CASTGTANTGELFF.

This clone was recorded only once. The chain combines TRBV5-6 with TRBJ2-7; weak D call: TRBD2 (6 bases). The ends were cut back, 4 bases at V and 6 bases at J, with 14 bases in the middle. CDR1 is SGHDT and CDR2 is YYEEEE in the germline V gene. The CDR3 loop spans 13 amino acids. The CDR3: CASSLGGNSEQYF. The CDR3 coding sequence is TGTGCCAGCAGCCTGGGCGGGAATAGCGAGCAGTACTTC.

The chain employs TRBV29-1 and TRBJ1-2; D might be TRBD1 (6 bases). Germline V gives CDR1 SQVTM, CDR2 ANQGSEA. Trimming left V 6 bases short and J 6 bases short, with 17 bases between. The CDR3 spans 13 residues. The CDR3 protein is CSVRDTLVDGYTF. DNA of the CDR3: TGCAGCGTCCGGGACACCCTAGTGGATGGCTACACCTTC.

The chain uses TRBV7-8 and TRBJ1-6, with a weak D call TRBD1 (6 bases). V was shortened by 4 bases and J by 0 bases, with 13 bases between the two germline ends. Germline loops: CDR1 SGHVS, CDR2 FQNEAQ. This CDR3 is built from 17 residues. The CDR3 nucleotides are TGTGCCAGCAGCTCGACAGGTCCGAGCTCCTATAATTCACCCCTCCACTTT. Its translation is CASSSTGPSSYNSPLHF.